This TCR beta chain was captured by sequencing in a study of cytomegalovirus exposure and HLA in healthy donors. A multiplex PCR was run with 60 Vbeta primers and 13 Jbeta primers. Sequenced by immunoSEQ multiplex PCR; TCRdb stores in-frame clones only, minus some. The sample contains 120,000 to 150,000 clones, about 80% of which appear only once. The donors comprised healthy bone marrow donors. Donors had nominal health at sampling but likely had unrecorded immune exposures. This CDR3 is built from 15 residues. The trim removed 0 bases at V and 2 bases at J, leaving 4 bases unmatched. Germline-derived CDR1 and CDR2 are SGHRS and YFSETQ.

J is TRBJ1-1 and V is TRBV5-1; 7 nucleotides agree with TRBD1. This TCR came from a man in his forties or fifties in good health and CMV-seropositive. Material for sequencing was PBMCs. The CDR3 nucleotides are TGCGCCAGCAGCTTGGGAGGGACAGATAACACTGAAGCTTTCTTT. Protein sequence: CASSLGGTDNTEAFF.